This T cell receptor beta chain was sequenced for a study of radiotherapy plus CTLA-4 blockade in lung cancer. General observations from the study: Following radiotherapy plus ipilimumab, tumor-derived TCR clones expanded in the blood. Dynamics of early blood T cell clones, together with interferon-beta, were reportedly the best predictors of response.

Germline CDR1 MNHNS, CDR2 SASEGT. V was clipped by 0 bases and J by 2 bases, with 10 bases between them. This CDR3 has 15 residues. The data were produced by immunoSEQ multiplex PCR, yet TCRdb's version contains in-frame clones alone and is incomplete. This table has about 44,000 clones, about 74% appearing once. Points on this clone: Its antigen remains unidentified.

Material: peripheral blood, obtained from a patient treated with radiotherapy plus ipilimumab. The rearrangement links TRBV6-1 to TRBJ2-5; D might be TRBD2 (6 bases). The sequence came from a human donor with non-small cell lung cancer whose response to radiotherapy plus ipilimumab could not be evaluated. As DNA, the CDR3 is TGTGCCAGCAGTGAAGCGCGGGGAATTCAAGAGACCCAGTACTTC. Its translation is CASSEARGIQETQYF.